Sequencing of this T cell receptor beta chain was carried out in a study of cytomegalovirus exposure and HLA in healthy donors listed by TCRdb under 2017. Turning to the overall study: An earlier analysis of under 600 of the donors reported 276 Gb of sequence data and roughly 100 million unique TCR beta sequences from about 179 million T cells. An early release that covered roughly 600 HLA-typed donors contained 300 to 350 gigabases of sequencing data and roughly 84 million unique TCR sequences. Of the approximately 400 genotyped donors, less than 90% were placed in the genetic ancestry cluster associated with self-reported Caucasian donors. The study aimed to test whether signatures of past pathogen exposure could be identified by cataloging public T cell receptors. The study used immunosequencing to profile the T cell repertoires of 666 subjects and linked those repertoires to cytomegalovirus serostatus. In addition to the first cohort of 650 to 750 subjects, a separate validation cohort of 130 or so different subjects was used. The study combined high-throughput TCR immunosequencing, statistical association of individual TCRs with disease status, and machine learning to predict cytomegalovirus infection status. A later analysis re-analyzed previously published TCR beta repertoires from 650 to 800 donors and added high-resolution HLA genotyping to study TCR occurrence patterns. Rather than using new phenotypic data, the later analysis identified candidate immune exposures from TCR beta sequences and from how often those sequences occurred across donors. To decide whether each TCR beta V gene segment behaved as functional or pseudogenic, an earlier analysis of several hundred of the donors relied on high-throughput TCR beta sequencing. Donor age, sex, ethnicity and CMV serostatus were compiled together with the repertoire data. A later genetic analysis took genome-wide SNP genotypes for about 65% of the 666 donors and used that subset as a discovery cohort. All discovery cohort repertoires had been generated using a single sequencing platform. HLA typing included class I and class II loci at four-digit resolution. Typing coverage differed by locus: A, B, C, DRB1 and DQB1 were typed in about 629-640 donors, DQA1 in about 550, DPA1 in approximately 600, and DPB1 in 400 to 480. Roughly five DR-DQ haplotypes were handled as single units for association and clustering because linkage in the cohort was strong. Across around 400 genotyped donors of the cohort, an average of approximately 200,000 unique TCR beta nucleotide sequences per donor were sequenced, and roughly 18% of those sequences were non-productive.

Notes on this clone: Its antigen is not yet known. Per-base quality was not reported, and no clone a single base away is much larger than it. Other DNA sequences in the same sample also yield this CDR3.

In total, 500 to 700 healthy bone marrow donors made up the cohort. At the time of sampling, all cohort members were nominally healthy, though unrecorded immune exposures were likely present. The donor tested CMV seronegative and was one of the 352 seronegative cohort members. Each donor provided a peripheral blood sample, and peripheral blood mononuclear cells were used for TCR beta sequencing. Genomic DNA was extracted from the blood cell samples with the Qiagen DNeasy Blood Extraction Kit. The full study reports these points: Because some donors lacked HLA typing at each locus, the association tests relied only on the typed subset. Assigning TCR associations to individual alleles was difficult when HLA alleles, especially DR and DQ, strongly co-occurred. For the cohort, immune exposure information was limited to CMV serostatus. According to a later analysis, parvovirus B19, influenza, CMV and Epstein-Barr virus appeared linked to several top co-occurrence clusters. In vitro tests confirmed that a few of the cytomegalovirus-associated TCR beta chains recognize cytomegalovirus antigens. V-gene and J-gene trimming of TCR beta chains was associated with a missense DCLRE1C variant in a later genetic analysis, and the association was replicated in an independent cohort. According to the authors, the approach could potentially be generalized to other disease states and immunological phenotypes. A later genetic analysis reported fewer N-insertions in productive TCRs among donors in an Asian-associated ancestry cluster than the roughly 700-donor mean. Most TCR sequences were seen in very few donors, while some public TCRs were found in many individuals. According to a later analysis, most CMV-associated TCR beta chains appeared to be HLA-restricted, and the HLA associations seemed to be driven largely by CMV exposure. Roughly uniform sequencing depth across donors was assumed in presence/absence analyses, although this assumption may not hold. In an earlier analysis of 587 of the donors, most TCR beta V segments appeared in productive rearrangements about 87% or about 30% of the time, broadly matching IMGT annotations. The cohort was sequenced for TCR beta chains only, and without alpha or paired-chain data the features that could be detected were limited. In both the original and validation cohorts, the classifier was reported to diagnose cytomegalovirus status with high specificity and sensitivity. In the study, 150 to 200 TCR beta chains were listed as associated with cytomegalovirus. A further reported finding was that TCR beta sequences accurately predicted the HLA-A and HLA-B alleles for most subjects in the first cohort. Roughly 15 rarely observed V segments, including chromosome 9 orphons, were excluded from the earlier analysis of several hundred of the donors because counts were too low. In a later analysis, HLA-associated TCR beta chains showed more clonal expansion and lower generation probabilities than non-associated chains that were equally common. A cluster of highly shared sequence variants was judged likely to represent a technical artifact of the sequencing pipeline. In a later analysis, the rate of TCR association differed among HLA loci, with DRB1 alleles having the most associated TCRs and HLA-C alleles having the fewest. Linkage disequilibrium might explain the correlated functional status among segregating V segments, but an unknown experimental factor could not be ruled out. A later analysis associated about 17,000 TCR beta sequences with specific HLA alleles at a false discovery rate of 0.05. Some IMGT-functional V segments, including TRBV6-2 and TRBV6-3, could not be told apart with the 87-base-pair reads, so those segments were excluded.

Library prep was done by the immunoSEQ multiplex PCR assay. The multiplex PCR relied on a mix of 60 forward primers for TCR Vbeta segments and 13 reverse primers for TCR Jbeta segments. The CDR3 region of rearranged TCR beta genes was amplified from genomic DNA by a multiplex PCR assay. On the Illumina HiSeq System, the amplified TCR beta libraries were sequenced as 87-base-pair reads. The authors' pipeline ran thus. A later analysis tallied tens of millions of unique TCR beta chains across the 666 repertoires, and around 9.9 million of those chains were shared by two or more donors. A nearest-neighbor algorithm error-corrected the raw reads and collapsed the reads into unique sequences, merging closely related sequences to remove PCR and sequencing errors. To assign V, D and J gene segments, CDR3 sequences were aligned to IMGT reference sequences. Each retained sequence needed at least a six-nucleotide match to both a V gene segment and a J gene segment. Rearrangements were classified as productive when the CDR3 lacked stop codons and remained in frame with V and J, and all other rearrangements were classified as non-productive. Following IMGT convention, CDR3 was defined as the stretch from the second conserved V-encoded cysteine up to the conserved J-encoded phenylalanine. Sequences without an unambiguous match to a single V gene segment were excluded from the earlier analysis of a few hundred of the donors. An earlier analysis of 500 to 700 of the donors classified V segments as functional when productive rearrangements were above 56.7% and as segregating when the standard deviation between donors was above 5%. A statistical classification framework was built to diagnose cytomegalovirus status from the catalog of TCR beta chain sequences. In a later analysis, V and J genes were assigned by comparing TCR nucleotide sequences against IMGT/GENE-DB human TR gene sequences. A later analysis assigned CDR3 sequences and most-parsimonious VDJ recombination scenarios with the TCRdist pipeline. A later analysis defined each TCR beta chain by its CDR3 amino acid sequence plus V-gene family, and excluded reads lacking a unique V-gene family. A later analysis removed 500 to 600 highly shared, low-generation-probability nucleotide sequences to deal with suspected cross-contamination and a sequencing artifact. In a later analysis, a clonal expansion index for each public chain was calculated from normalized within-repertoire ranks of inferred template counts. Generation probabilities in a later analysis came from a VDJ recombination model fitted to out-of-frame rearrangements, and those results were checked against IGoR. In a later analysis, TCR-TCR, TCR-HLA and TCR-CMV co-occurrence was scored with hypergeometric tests, and a repertoire-size bias correction was applied to TCR pairs. False discovery rates were estimated in a later analysis by permuting HLA or CMV assignments 20 times. In a later analysis, co-occurring TCRs were grouped using DBSCAN, and TCRdist sequence similarity was added for clustering within HLA-allele-positive subsets. Repertoires with fewer than 30,000 or more than 120,000 public chains, plus five repertoires with anomalous nucleotide sharing, were excluded from co-occurrence clustering. TCRdb provides this immuneACCESS table in a form limited to in-frame rearrangements. Some clones are lacking; in checked studies, under half of them reflect an unresolved V gene, and why the rest are absent is not known. The DNA was the basis for D and trimming; V, J and clone size are from that table. This sample is represented by around 200,000 clones; around 79% of them were singletons. The ten largest clonotypes hold 1.5% to 2% of the sample.

Trimming accounts for 4 bases at V and 7 bases at J, while the number of junction bases matched to no gene is 5. The cysteine opens and the phenylalanine closes a CDR3 of 14 amino acids. The only DNA kept is the CDR3, 42 bases in frame from the first base. The germline V gene sets CDR1 to SNHLY and CDR2 to FYNNEI. This receptor was identified in a male donor in good health and CMV-seronegative. The chain couples TRBV2 to TRBJ1-5; the junction holds 9 bases that match TRBD1. Input material: PBMCs. This receptor has the CDR3 CASSGTGEGQPQHF. Read as DNA, the sequence is TGTGCCAGCAGTGGGACAGGGGAGGGGCAGCCCCAGCATTTT.